Shown below are 6 T cell receptor beta chains from a single sample sequenced in a study of blood T cell repertoires in COVID-19. Generated by immunoSEQ multiplex PCR, the TCRdb table keeps only in-frame clones and is missing some. Here the sample spans 85,000 to 100,000 clones, approximately 84% being singletons. The sample was peripheral blood. These receptors were obtained from an older woman with acute or convalescent COVID-19.

This chain connects TRBV30 to TRBJ2-7; maybe TRBD1 (5 bases). In germline, CDR1 is GTSNPN, CDR2 SVGIG (reference sequence). Trimming shortened V by 0 bases and J by 1 base, and 16 bases separated the two germline ends. The CDR3 consists of 16 residues. The CDR3: CAWSVGTLAGSYEQYF. DNA of the CDR3: TGTGCCTGGAGTGTAGGTACATTGGCAGGGTCCTACGAGCAGTACTTC. Looking up the rest from reference TRBV30 and TRBJ2-7 gives the full variable domain: SQTIHQWPATLVQPVGSPLSLECTVEGTSNPNLYWYRQAAGRGLQLLFYSVGIGQISSEVPQNLSASRPQDRQFILSSKKLLLSDSGFYLCAWSVGTLAGSYEQYFGPGTRLTVT.

The rearrangement uses TRBV28 and TRBJ1-5; unclear D gene. Trimming removed 4 bases from V and 5 bases from J, with 12 bases in between. The germline CDR1 and CDR2 sequences are MDHEN and SYDVKM. The CDR3 sequence is 14 residues long. The CDR3 sequence is CASSSSSGHQPQHF. CDR3 DNA: TGTGCCAGCAGTTCCAGCAGCGGCCATCAGCCCCAGCATTTT.

V is TRBV4-2 and J is TRBJ1-5; 7 bases are a match to TRBD1. The germline gives CDR1 LGHNA, CDR2 YNFKEQ. J lost 3 bases, V lost 0 bases, and 11 bases had no gene match. The CDR3 has 18 amino acids. Here the CDR3 reads CASSQDQQGTTVNQPQHF. The CDR3 region has the DNA TGTGCCAGCAGCCAAGACCAACAGGGGACCACCGTCAATCAGCCCCAGCATTTT.

The V and J genes are TRBV3-1 (or the pseudogene TRBV3-2) and TRBJ2-5; 7 positions match TRBD2. Germline values: CDR1 LGHDT, CDR2 YNNKEL (reference sequence). The CDR3 is 14 residues long. The ends lost 3 bases at V and 1 base at J; junction bases unmatched: 2. The CDR3 is CASSHLAVQETQYF. DNA of the CDR3: TGTGCCAGCAGCCACCTAGCGGTCCAAGAGACCCAGTACTTC.

The chain uses TRBV7-9 and TRBJ2-1, with D perhaps matching TRBD2 (5 bases). CDR3 length: 15 amino acids. The germline V gene has CDR1 SEHNR and CDR2 FQNEAQ (reference sequence). V was shortened by 5 bases and J by 8 bases, with 19 bases between the two germline ends. This CDR3 reads CASSPAGRPSDEQFF. In DNA, the CDR3 is TGTGCCAGCAGCCCCGCGGGCCGCCCTTCGGATGAGCAGTTCTTC.

The chain combines TRBV30 with TRBJ2-5, with 7 bases fitting TRBD1. The germline V gene encodes CDR1 GTSNPN and CDR2 SVGIG (reference sequence). Trimming at V came to 1 base and at J to 5 bases, leaving 4 bases not matched to a gene. The CDR3 consists of 13 residues. Written as DNA, the CDR3 is TGTGCCTGGAGTGAGGTCAGGGGGGAGACCCAGTACTTC. Protein sequence: CAWSEVRGETQYF.